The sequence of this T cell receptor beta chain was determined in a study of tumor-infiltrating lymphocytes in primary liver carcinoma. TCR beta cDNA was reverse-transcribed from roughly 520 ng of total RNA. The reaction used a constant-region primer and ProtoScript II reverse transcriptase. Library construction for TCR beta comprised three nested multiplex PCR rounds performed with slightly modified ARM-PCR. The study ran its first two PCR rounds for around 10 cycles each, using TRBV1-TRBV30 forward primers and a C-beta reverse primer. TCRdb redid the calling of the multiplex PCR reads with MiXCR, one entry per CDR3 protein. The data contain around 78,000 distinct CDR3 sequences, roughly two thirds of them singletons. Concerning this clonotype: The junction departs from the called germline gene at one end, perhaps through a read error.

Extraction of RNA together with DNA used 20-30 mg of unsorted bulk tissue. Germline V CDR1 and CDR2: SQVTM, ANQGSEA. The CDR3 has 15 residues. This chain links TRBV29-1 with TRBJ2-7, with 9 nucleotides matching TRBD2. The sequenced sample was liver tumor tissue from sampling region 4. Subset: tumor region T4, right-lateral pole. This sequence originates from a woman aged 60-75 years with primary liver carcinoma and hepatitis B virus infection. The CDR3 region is CSVEDSGRPPYEQHF. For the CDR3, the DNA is TGCAGCGTTGAGGACAGCGGGAGGCCGCCCTACGAGCAGCATTTC.